These 9 T cell receptor beta chains were sequenced from one sample in a study of cytomegalovirus exposure and HLA in healthy donors. The PCR had 60 Vbeta and 13 Jbeta primers. Profiling relied on immunoSEQ multiplex PCR, and the TCRdb table lists in-frame clones only, not all of them. The sample shows some 150,000 clones, around 82% of them seen only once. The sequencing sample was made of PBMCs. The receptors shown here come from a man younger than 30 in good health and CMV-seropositive.

The V and J genes are TRBV28 and TRBJ2-1, with D unclear. CDR3 size: 14 residues. Trimming pared 8 bases from V and 5 bases from J, leaving 16 bases between. Germline CDR1 and CDR2: MDHEN and SYDVKM. DNA for the CDR3: TGTGCCAGCTACGGCACTACTCCCAACAATGAGCAGTTCTTC. Translating it yields CASYGTTPNNEQFF. Full variable domain (missing parts from reference TRBV28 and TRBJ2-1): DVKVTQSSRYLVKRTGEKVFLECVQDMDHENMFWYRQDPGLGLRLIYFSYDVKMKEKGDIPEGYSVSREKKERFSLILESASTNQTSMYLCASYGTTPNNEQFFGPGTRLTVL.

The chain recombines TRBV14 with TRBJ1-5, with 8 positions matching TRBD1. Germline assignment: CDR1 SGHDN and CDR2 FVKESK. The CDR3 has 18 residues. The J segment lost 3 bases and the V segment lost 0 bases, leaving 10 bases of the junction unmatched. The CDR3 nucleotides are TGTGCCAGCAGCCAAGAAAACAGGGGGACCGTCGTCAATCAGCCCCAGCATTTT. Translated: CASSQENRGTVVNQPQHF.

This clone has a handful of counts. The rearrangement links TRBV15 to TRBJ2-3, with 9 bases lining up with TRBD2. The germline V gene has CDR1 LNHNV and CDR2 YYDKDF (reference sequence). CDR3 length equals 15 residues. Germline trimming cut 11 bases from V and 3 bases from J; bases unmatched to any gene: 12. CDR3 amino acids: CAANKGGRATDTQYF. For the CDR3, the DNA is TGTGCCGCAAACAAGGGCGGGAGGGCGACAGATACGCAGTATTTT.

This rearrangement joins TRBV5-1 to TRBJ2-7; D is undetermined. Trimming left V 4 bases short and J 2 bases short, with 7 bases between. Germline CDR1 is SGHRS and CDR2 is YFSETQ. CDR3 length: 12 residues. The CDR3 region is CASSRQAYEQYF. For the CDR3, the DNA is TGCGCCAGCAGCCGGCAGGCCTACGAGCAGTACTTC.

Of note for this clone: Within the sample, other DNA sequences also encode this same CDR3. This sequence joins TRBV2 and TRBJ1-5; maybe TRBD1 (5 bases). Germline CDR1 and CDR2: SNHLY and FYNNEI. The CDR3 spans 14 residues. V was cut by 2 bases and J by 4 bases, with 9 bases left in between. In nucleotides, the CDR3 is TGTGCCAGCAGTGAACGGGGGGGTAATCAGCCCCAGCATTTT. Residues: CASSERGGNQPQHF.

The chain is built from TRBV2 and TRBJ2-4; 9 bases match TRBD1. Germline trimming cut 0 bases from V and 6 bases from J; bases unmatched to any gene: 9. Per the germline V gene, CDR1 is SNHLY and CDR2 is FYNNEI. This CDR3 has 17 amino acids. The CDR3 spells CASSEALSGQGRNIQYF. Written as DNA, the CDR3 is TGTGCCAGCAGTGAAGCCCTTTCGGGACAGGGAAGAAACATTCAGTACTTC. Looking up the rest from reference TRBV2 and TRBJ2-4 gives the full variable domain: EPEVTQTPSHQVTQMGQEVILRCVPISNHLYFYWYRQILGQKVEFLVSFYNNEISEKSEIFDDQFSVERPDGSNFTLKIRSTKLEDSAMYFCASSEALSGQGRNIQYFGAGTRLSVL.

The rearrangement uses TRBV30 and TRBJ1-6; D not resolved. Per the germline V gene, CDR1 is GTSNPN and CDR2 is SVGIG (reference sequence). V lost 3 bases and J 7 bases, leaving 16 bases between the germline ends. The CDR3 has 15 amino acids. DNA for the CDR3: TGTGCCTGGAGGCCATCCCGGTCAAGCAATTCACCCCTCCACTTT. Its protein is CAWRPSRSSNSPLHF.

CDR3 coding DNA: TGTGCCAGCAGCCAAAACAGGGCCGACAAGCAGTACTTC. The encoded protein is CASSQNRADKQYF. The chain carries TRBV14 and TRBJ2-7; the D gene is possibly TRBD1 (6 bases). Trimming shortened V by 2 bases and J by 8 bases, and 13 bases separated the two germline ends. The CDR3 contains 13 residues. The germline V gene has CDR1 SGHDN and CDR2 FVKESK.

This rearrangement joins TRBV2 to TRBJ1-5; 9 bases map to TRBD1. Germline CDR1 and CDR2: SNHLY and FYNNEI. Trimming took 4 bases from V and 6 from J; bases not matched to a gene: 4. The CDR3 has 14 amino acids. CDR3 in DNA: TGTGCCAGCAGTGGGACAGGGGATACTCAGCCCCAGCATTTT. Amino acid sequence: CASSGTGDTQPQHF.